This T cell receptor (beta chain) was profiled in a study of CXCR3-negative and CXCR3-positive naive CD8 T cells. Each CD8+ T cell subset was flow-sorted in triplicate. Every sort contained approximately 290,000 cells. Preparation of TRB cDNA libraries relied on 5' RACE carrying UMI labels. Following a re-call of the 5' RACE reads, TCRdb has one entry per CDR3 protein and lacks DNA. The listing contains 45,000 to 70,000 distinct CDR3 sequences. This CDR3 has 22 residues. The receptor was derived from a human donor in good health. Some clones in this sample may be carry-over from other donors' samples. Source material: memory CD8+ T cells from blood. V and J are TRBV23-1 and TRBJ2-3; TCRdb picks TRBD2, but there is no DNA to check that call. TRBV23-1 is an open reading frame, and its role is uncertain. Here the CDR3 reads CASSLPRQGTSGRPGDADTQYF.